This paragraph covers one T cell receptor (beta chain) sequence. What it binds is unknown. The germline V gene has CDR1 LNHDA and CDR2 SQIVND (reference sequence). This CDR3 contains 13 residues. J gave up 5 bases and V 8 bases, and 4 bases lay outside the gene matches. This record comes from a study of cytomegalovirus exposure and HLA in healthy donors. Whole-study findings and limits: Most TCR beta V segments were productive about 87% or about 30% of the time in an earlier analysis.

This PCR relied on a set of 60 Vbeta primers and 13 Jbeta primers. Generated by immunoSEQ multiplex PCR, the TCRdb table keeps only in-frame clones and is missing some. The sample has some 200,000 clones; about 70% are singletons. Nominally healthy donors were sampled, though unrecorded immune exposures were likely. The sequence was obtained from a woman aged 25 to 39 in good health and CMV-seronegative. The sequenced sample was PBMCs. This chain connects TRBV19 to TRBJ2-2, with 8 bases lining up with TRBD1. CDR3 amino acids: CASRRQGTGELFF. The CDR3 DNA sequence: TGTGCCAGTCGAAGACAGGGGACCGGGGAGCTGTTTTTT.